Below, 2 T cell receptor beta chains from the same sample are listed, as sequenced in a study of T cells in localized non-small cell lung cancer. Generated by immunoSEQ multiplex PCR, the TCRdb table keeps only in-frame clones and is missing some. The repertoire consists of some 41,000 clones, with 83% occurring once and the leading ten covering 6% to 8%. The material sequenced was PBMCs, taken before any cancer treatment. The receptors come from a man aged 40 to 70 with stage II lung adenocarcinoma.

The table lists this clone with a few counts. The J gene is TRBJ1-2, the V gene TRBV10-3; weak D call: TRBD1 (5 bases). The length of the CDR3 is 16 residues. Germline V lookup: CDR1 ENHRY, CDR2 SYGVKD. V was clipped by 0 bases and J by 4 bases, with 15 bases between them. This CDR3 reads CAISESGPLPPYGYTF. CDR3 bases: TGTGCCATCAGTGAGTCGGGACCTCTTCCGCCCTATGGCTACACCTTC.

For the CDR3, the DNA is TGTGCCAGCAGCGGACTAGCGGGAGTAGGCGAGCAGTACTTC. This sequence encodes CASSGLAGVGEQYF. The chain employs TRBV6-5 and TRBJ2-7; 13 nucleotides agree with TRBD2. V was pared by 6 bases and J by 6 bases, with 5 bases of the junction left unmatched. Germline-derived CDR1 and CDR2 are MNHEY and SVGAGI. The CDR3 consists of 14 residues.